These 26 T cell receptor beta chains were all obtained from the same sample, sequenced in a study of regulatory T cells in long-lasting Graves disease. Time point of the sample: persistent/refractory GD, antithyroid drugs over 5 years with positive TRAb. Generation of the TCR library employed RNA extracted from PBMCs. Arm-PCR of CDR3 regions and iRepertoire HTBI primers were the basis on which TCR beta libraries were built. MiXCR, applied by TCRdb to the multiplex PCR reads, yields one record per CDR3 protein. Here the sample spans about 470,000 distinct CDR3 sequences, around 20% being singletons. Here the sequenced sample was peripheral blood mononuclear cells (PBMCs), taken when the disease was refractory, from a patient treated with antithyroid drugs. These receptor sequences come from a female donor with Graves disease.

The V and J genes are TRBV6-2 or TRBV6-3 and TRBJ2-2; 7 bases are a match to TRBD2. CDR1 is MNHEY, CDR2 SVGEGT, per germline. Losses at the gene ends were 7 bases for V and 5 bases for J; bases not matched to a gene: 19. The CDR3 consists of 18 residues. CDR3 in amino acids: CASTFRVAGVRGTGELFF. The DNA for the CDR3 is TGTGCCAGCACTTTCCGTGTGGCGGGAGTGAGGGGTACCGGGGAGCTGTTTTTT.

This clonotype showed up many times. The V gene is TRBV9, the J gene TRBJ1-5; no clear D. Germline CDR1 is SGDLS and CDR2 is YYNGEE. The CDR3 sequence is 14 residues long. V was pared by 3 bases and J by 6 bases, with 13 bases between. The CDR3 spells CASSAPPVGQPQHF. CDR3 nucleotide sequence: TGTGCCAGCAGCGCTCCCCCCGTGGGTCAGCCCCAGCATTTT. Looking up the rest from reference TRBV9 and TRBJ1-5 gives the full variable domain: DSGVTQTPKHLITATGQRVTLRCSPRSGDLSVYWYQQSLDQGLQFLIQYYNGEERAKGNILERFSAQQFPDLHSELNLSSLELGDSALYFCASSAPPVGQPQHFGDGTRLSIL.

This clonotype was observed many times. The genes are TRBV20-1 and TRBJ2-5, with 8 bases lining up with TRBD1. This CDR3 is built from 14 residues. Germline CDR1 and CDR2: DFQATT and SNEGSKA (reference sequence). Trimming took 5 bases from V and 4 from J; bases not matched to a gene: 9. The CDR3 DNA is TGCAGTGCTCTTAGGACAGGGCTAGGAGAGACCCAGTACTTC. This translates into CSALRTGLGETQYF.

This clonotype was found many times. CDR3 in amino acids: CAWKAMGAQPQHF. The CDR3 nucleotides read TGTGCCTGGAAGGCGATGGGGGCCCAGCCCCAGCATTTT. V and J are TRBV30 and TRBJ1-5; a possible D gene is TRBD1 (6 bases). The V end lost 4 bases, the J end lost 7 bases, and 14 bases lay between the germline ends. Germline loops: CDR1 GTSNPN, CDR2 SVGIG (reference sequence). CDR3 length equals 13 residues. Drawing the rest from reference TRBV30 and TRBJ1-5, the complete variable domain is SQTIHQWPATLVQPVGSPLSLECTVEGTSNPNLYWYRQAAGRGLQLLFYSVGIGQISSEVPQNLSASRPQDRQFILSSKKLLLSDSGFYLCAWKAMGAQPQHFGDGTRLSIL.

At least ten counts were recorded for this clonotype. The V call is TRBV27, the J call TRBJ2-7; D may be TRBD1 or TRBD2 (5 bases each). This CDR3 is built from 13 residues. Trimming pared 5 bases from V and 4 bases from J, leaving 12 bases between. Germline V CDR1 and CDR2: MNHEY, SMNVEV (reference sequence). The CDR3 sequence: CASSLRERYEQYF. CDR3 bases: TGTGCCAGCAGTCTCAGGGAGAGATACGAGCAGTACTTC.

This clonotype was picked up a small number of times. CDR3: CSASSGITGELFF. The CDR3 coding sequence is TGCAGTGCTTCCTCAGGAATCACCGGGGAGCTGTTTTTT. The chain couples TRBV20-1 to TRBJ2-2; D gene uncertain. The V end lost 5 bases, the J end lost 4 bases, and 11 bases lay between the germline ends. The V gene's germline CDR1 is DFQATT and CDR2 SNEGSKA (reference sequence). The CDR3 has 13 amino acids.

In its sample, this clonotype was seen a few times. The rearrangement links TRBV6-7 to TRBJ2-5, with 9 bases that match TRBD1. TRBV6-7 is placed among ORFs of uncertain function. The junction had 6 bases not matched to a gene; V was cut back by 0 bases and J by 4 bases. The CDR3 is made up of 16 amino acids. CDR3 loop: CASSYSTGQGGETQYF. The CDR3 DNA reads as TGTGCCAGCAGTTACTCGACGGGACAGGGTGGAGAGACCCAGTACTTC.

A note on this clonotype: This may stem from a read error, because a much larger clone lies one nucleotide away. Since no conserved phenylalanine or tryptophan closes the CDR3, a read error is the likely cause. This rearrangement joins TRBV28 to TRBJ2-7; TRBD1 might be the D (8 bases). V was cut by 2 bases and J by 0 bases, with 26 bases left in between. The V gene's germline CDR1 is MDHEN and CDR2 SYDVKM. This CDR3 has 20 amino acids. DNA for the CDR3: TGTGCCAGCAGTTTACCAGACACAGGGGGGGTGGGACGCTACTCCTACGAGCAGTACTCC. This translates into CASSLPDTGGVGRYSYEQYS.

This clonotype has ten or more counts. J is TRBJ2-7 and V is TRBV7-2; possible D gene TRBD1, 6 bases. Germline assignment: CDR1 SGHTA and CDR2 FQGNSA. The CDR3 spans 16 residues. V gave up 1 base and J gave up 2 bases, with 15 bases separating them. The CDR3 DNA is TGTGCCAGCAGCTTAGTCGCAGGGGACGGGACCTACGAGCAGTACTTC. Protein: CASSLVAGDGTYEQYF.

This clonotype was counted a few times. The DNA of the CDR3 is TGTGCCAGCAGAAGAGACAGGGTGGCTCCAGCAGCTTTCTTT. It yields the protein CASRRDRVAPAAFF. The J gene is TRBJ1-1, the V gene TRBV28; 7 nucleotides line up with TRBD1. V trimming: 6 bases; J trimming: 10 bases; junction bases outside the gene matches: 14. Germline V gives CDR1 MDHEN, CDR2 SYDVKM. The CDR3 totals 14 residues.

The chain employs TRBV12-5 and TRBJ2-5; 7 bases match TRBD1. Trimming removed 6 bases from V and 2 bases from J; junction bases left unmatched: 9. This CDR3 contains 15 residues. Germline assignment: CDR1 LGHNT and CDR2 FRNRAP. The CDR3 here is CASGQTRTGQETQYF. The CDR3 DNA sequence: TGTGCTAGTGGCCAAACTCGGACAGGTCAAGAGACCCAGTACTTC.

The table lists this clonotype with many counts. This chain links TRBV5-6 with TRBJ2-5; the D gene is possibly TRBD2 (5 bases). The CDR3 covers 14 residues. The germline V gene encodes CDR1 SGHDT and CDR2 YYEEEE. The germline V and J ends were trimmed by 4 bases and 5 bases, with 15 bases remaining between them. The CDR3 nucleotides are TGTGCCAGCAGCCAACTAGGCCCTACTGAGACCCAGTACTTC. Translation gives CASSQLGPTETQYF. Full variable domain (outside the CDR3, taken from reference TRBV5-6 and TRBJ2-5): DAGVTQSPTHLIKTRGQQVTLRCSPKSGHDTVSWYQQALGQGPQFIFQYYEEEERQRGNFPDRFSGHQFPNYSSELNVNALLLGDSALYLCASSQLGPTETQYFGPGTRLLVL.

At least ten counts were recorded for this clonotype. V is TRBV28 and J is TRBJ1-5; D is undetermined. V lost 2 bases and J 3 bases, leaving 2 bases between the germline ends. Germline lookup yields CDR1 MDHEN and CDR2 SYDVKM. The CDR3 extends over 12 amino acids. DNA for the CDR3: TGTGCCAGCAGTTTAGACAATCAGCCCCAGCATTTT. This gives the protein CASSLDNQPQHF.

The V call is TRBV27, the J call TRBJ2-1; no clear D gene. The CDR3 is made up of 15 amino acids. The V end was cut by 2 bases, the J end by 5 bases, with 13 bases between. The germline CDR1 and CDR2 sequences are MNHEY and SMNVEV (reference sequence). CDR3 protein: CASSLSTQSHNEQFF. DNA for the CDR3: TGTGCCAGCAGTTTAAGTACGCAAAGTCACAATGAGCAGTTCTTC.

This clonotype has only a few counts. The gene calls are TRBV30 and TRBJ2-2, with 10 positions matching TRBD2. The CDR3 consists of 13 residues. The V gene's germline CDR1 is GTSNPN and CDR2 SVGIG (reference sequence). J gave up 4 bases and V 5 bases, and 1 base lay outside the gene matches. The CDR3 protein is CAWERGGTGELFF. In DNA form, the CDR3 reads TGTGCCTGGGAGCGGGGGGGCACCGGGGAGCTGTTTTTT.

As to this clonotype: With a much larger clone just one base away, this may be a read error. The chain joins TRBV7-4 to TRBJ2-3; 7 nucleotides agree with TRBD2. Germline V gene lookup returns CDR1 SGHVT and CDR2 SQSDAQ. With V trimmed by 6 bases and J by 4 bases, 19 bases remained unmatched. The CDR3 consists of 18 residues. In DNA, the CDR3 is TGTGCCAGCAGTACTCCTACACCGGGACGGGGGGACGCAGATACGCAGTATTTT. Translation: CASSTPTPGRGDADTQYF. Full variable domain (missing parts from reference TRBV7-4 and TRBJ2-3): GAGVSQSPRYKVAKRGRDVALRCDSISGHVTLYWYRQTLGQGSEVLTYSQSDAQRDKSGRPSGRFSAERPERSVSTLKIQRTEQGDSAVYLCASSTPTPGRGDADTQYFGPGTRLTVL.

This clonotype was observed many times. The chain uses TRBV6-2 or TRBV6-3 and TRBJ2-7; 10 bases agree with TRBD1. V trimming: 2 bases; J trimming: 1 base; junction bases outside the gene matches: 8. The germline CDR1 and CDR2 sequences are MNHEY and SVGEGT. The CDR3 extends over 17 amino acids. The DNA of the CDR3 is TGTGCCAGCAGTTACAAAGCGGGACAGGGGTTTTCCTACGAGCAGTACTTC. It encodes CASSYKAGQGFSYEQYF.

As to this clonotype: This sequence may be a read error, since a much larger clone differs from it by one base. The genes are TRBV6-1 and TRBJ2-4; D not resolved. Per germline, CDR1 MNHNS and CDR2 SASEGT. CDR3 size: 14 residues. CDR3 nucleotides: TGTGCCGGCAGTGAAGTAGGATCCAAAAACATTCAGTACTTC. Residues: CAGSEVGSKNIQYF.

This clonotype showed up just a few times. The gene calls are TRBV14 and TRBJ1-1; a possible D gene is TRBD1 (5 bases). CDR1 SGHDN and CDR2 FVKESK come from the germline V gene. V was cut by 0 bases and J by 1 base, with 12 bases left in between. CDR3 length: 16 amino acids. The CDR3 region has the DNA TGTGCCAGCAGCCAAGATGTTCAAGGGGCGAACACTGAAGCTTTCTTT. Translating it yields CASSQDVQGANTEAFF.

Turning to this clonotype: Since a much larger clone is just one base distant, this may be a read error. This sequence joins TRBV18 and TRBJ1-1, with D possibly TRBD1 on 5 matching bases. The CDR3 extends over 13 amino acids. Germline values: CDR1 KGHSH, CDR2 LQKENI. The CDR3 here is CAGSPPGGTEAFF. CDR3 nucleotides: TGTGCCGGCTCACCACCCGGGGGAACTGAAGCTTTCTTT. The full variable domain, with the rest looked up from reference TRBV18 and TRBJ1-1, is NAGVMQNPRHLVRRRGQEARLRCSPMKGHSHVYWYRQLPEEGLKFMVYLQKENIIDESGMPKERFSAEFPKEGPSILRIQQVVRGDSAAYFCAGSPPGGTEAFFGQGTRLTVV.

This clonotype was recorded at least ten times. In nucleotides, the CDR3 is TGTGCCACCACCAAAAGGCCGGTCAATGGCTACACCTTC. It specifies CATTKRPVNGYTF. This chain uses TRBV19 with TRBJ1-2; unclear D gene. Germline V CDR1 and CDR2: LNHDA, SQIVND (reference sequence). Trimming cost V 10 bases and J 6 bases, with 18 bases left between them. This CDR3 has 13 residues.

This clonotype was recorded at least ten times. The rearrangement joins TRBV7-8 to TRBJ1-4; D is uncertain. CDR1 and CDR2 (germline): SGHVS, FQNEAQ. The CDR3 covers 14 residues. The V end lost 1 base, the J end lost 4 bases, and 7 bases lay between the germline ends. Here the CDR3 DNA reads TGTGCCAGCAGCTTAGAACGGGATAATGAAAAACTGTTTTTT. Protein sequence: CASSLERDNEKLFF.

This clonotype occurred many times. The chain employs TRBV11-2 and TRBJ2-7; TRBD2 aligns across 12 bases. This CDR3 spans 17 amino acids. J lost 3 bases, V lost 6 bases, and 12 bases had no gene match. The germline CDR1 and CDR2 sequences are SGHAT and FQNNGV. The CDR3 sequence is CASSPTLMTSGSYEQYF. The DNA of the CDR3 is TGTGCCAGCAGTCCAACTCTCATGACTAGCGGGAGCTACGAGCAGTACTTC.

At least ten counts were recorded for this clonotype. The chain recombines TRBV6-1 with TRBJ2-2, with TRBD2 as a possible D gene (6 bases). CDR1 MNHNS and CDR2 SASEGT come from the germline V gene. Trimming took 3 bases from V and 0 from J, leaving 8 bases between them. This CDR3 spans 15 amino acids. CDR3 nucleotide sequence: TGTGCCAGCAGTGAGTTAGCGGCGAACACCGGGGAGCTGTTTTTT. Protein product: CASSELAANTGELFF.

This clonotype turned up a few times. The chain recombines TRBV12-3 or TRBV12-4 with TRBJ2-3; unclear D gene. Trimming stripped 3 bases from V and 0 bases from J, with 7 bases between. The CDR3 covers 14 residues. The CDR3 loop is CASSLTDSTDTQYF. The CDR3, as DNA: TGTGCCAGCAGTTTGACCGACAGCACAGATACGCAGTATTTT.

This clonotype was detected ten times or more. DNA for the CDR3: TGTGCCAGCAGTGCCTACAGGGGGCTCTACGAGCAGTACTTC. It specifies CASSAYRGLYEQYF. V and J are TRBV6-1 and TRBJ2-7, with TRBD1 matching over 9 bases. This CDR3 has 14 amino acids. Germline assignment: CDR1 MNHNS and CDR2 SASEGT. V was pared by 4 bases and J by 3 bases, with 4 bases of the junction left unmatched.